The entry below describes one T cell receptor beta chain. J gave up 10 bases and V 5 bases, and 5 bases lay outside the gene matches. This CDR3 contains 12 residues. Per the germline V gene, CDR1 is MNHEY and CDR2 is SVGAGI. The entry originates in a study of blood T cell repertoires in COVID-19. About the study: Some COVID-19 samples were acute and others convalescent; all came from the United States, Italy and Spain.

As handled by the study authors: Nucleated cell number was recorded as an estimate derived from reference gene primer amplification. Measured with immunoSEQ multiplex PCR; TCRdb has only the in-frame clones, and not every one. Clone size and the V and J calls come from that table; the DNA yielded D and trimming. The sample records over 200,000 clones, about 84% being singletons. V is TRBV6-5 and J is TRBJ1-3; 7 bases line up with TRBD1. Material for sequencing was peripheral blood. This TCR was recovered from a woman aged 80 or over with acute or convalescent COVID-19. The CDR3 loop reads CASSPRQGTIYF. CDR3 bases: TGTGCCAGCAGTCCCCGACAGGGAACCATATATTTT.